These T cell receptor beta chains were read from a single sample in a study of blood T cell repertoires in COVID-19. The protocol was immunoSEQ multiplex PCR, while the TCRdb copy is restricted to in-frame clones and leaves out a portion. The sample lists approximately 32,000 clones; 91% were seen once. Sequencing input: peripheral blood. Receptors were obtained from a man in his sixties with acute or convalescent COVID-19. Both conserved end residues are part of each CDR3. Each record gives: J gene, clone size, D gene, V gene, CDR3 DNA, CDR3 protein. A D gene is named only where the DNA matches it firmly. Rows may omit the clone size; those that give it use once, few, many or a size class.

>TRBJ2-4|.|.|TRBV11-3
TGTGCCAGCAGCTTGCGGGAAAACATTCAGTACTTC
CASSLRENIQYF
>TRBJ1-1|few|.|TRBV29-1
TGCAGCGTACAGGAGTATGAAGCTTTCTTT
CSVQEYEAFF
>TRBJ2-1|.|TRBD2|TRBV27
TGTGCCAGCAGTTTACTAGCGGCTGACGTTGCGGAGCAGTTCTTC
CASSLLAADVAEQFF
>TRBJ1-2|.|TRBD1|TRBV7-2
TGTGCCAGCAGCTCCGGGACAGGATTAACAAGGGGTGGCTACACCTTC
CASSSGTGLTRGGYTF
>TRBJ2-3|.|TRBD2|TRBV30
TGTGCCTGGAGTCCCCCGTGGGAGCGGACTAGCGGGAGAAGGGTAGATACGCAGTATTTT
CAWSPPWERTSGRRVDTQYF
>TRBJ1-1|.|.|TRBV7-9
TGTGCCAGCAGCTTAACGGTCACTGAAGCTTTCTTT
CASSLTVTEAFF
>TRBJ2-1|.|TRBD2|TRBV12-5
TGTGCTAGTCAAGCAGGAGGGACTAGCGGGGCCTGGGCTGAGCAGTTCTTC
CASQAGGTSGAWAEQFF
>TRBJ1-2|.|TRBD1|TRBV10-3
TGTGCCATCAGTGAGTCGCTGGGCGAGGGGGCTGGCTACACCTTC
CAISESLGEGAGYTF
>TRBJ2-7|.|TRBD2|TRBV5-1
TGCGCCAGCAGCGCCTCCGGGACTAGCGGACTGTACTCCTACGAGCAGTACTTC
CASSASGTSGLYSYEQYF
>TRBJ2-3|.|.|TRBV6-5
TGTGCCAGCAGGGACAGAACTAGCACAGATACGCAGTATTTT
CASRDRTSTDTQYF
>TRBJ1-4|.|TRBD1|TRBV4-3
TGCGCCAGCAGCCAAGATGTGACAGGGGATGAAAAACTGTTTTTT
CASSQDVTGDEKLFF
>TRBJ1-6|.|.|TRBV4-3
TGCGCCAGCAGCGCAGAAGATGGGGGAGGTGGTTCACCCCTCCACTTT
CASSAEDGGGGSPLHF
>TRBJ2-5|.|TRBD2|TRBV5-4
TGTGCCAGCAGCTTGGATTGGCGGGGGGGAAGAGAGACCCAGTACTTC
CASSLDWRGGRETQYF
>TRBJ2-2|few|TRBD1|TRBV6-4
TGTGCCAGCTCTGAACAGGGGGCCTTCATCGGGGAGCTGTTTTTT
CASSEQGAFIGELFF
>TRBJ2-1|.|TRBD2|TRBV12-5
TGTGCTAGTGGTTTGGGCCCTCCGGGACTAGTCACACATGAGCAGTTCTTC
CASGLGPPGLVTHEQFF
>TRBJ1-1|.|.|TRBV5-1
TGCGCCAGCAGCGGCCAGGGGAAGACTTTCTTT
CASSGQGKTFF
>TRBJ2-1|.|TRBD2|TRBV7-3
TGTGCCAGCAGCCCCCCGGGAGGCTACAATGAGCAGTTCTTC
CASSPPGGYNEQFF
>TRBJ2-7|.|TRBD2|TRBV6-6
TGTGCCAGCAGTTGGCATGTGAGCGGGAGTGTTTGGGAGCAGTACTTC
CASSWHVSGSVWEQYF
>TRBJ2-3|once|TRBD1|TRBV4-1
TGCGCCAGCAGCCAAGTGCTTAGGACAGGGCCAGATACGCAGTATTTT
CASSQVLRTGPDTQYF
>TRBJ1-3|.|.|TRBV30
TGTGCCTGGAGTGTACTTAGAAACACCATATATTTT
CAWSVLRNTIYF
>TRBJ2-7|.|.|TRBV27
TGTGCCAGCAGTTTATGGGGCGGCTACGAGCAGTACTTC
CASSLWGGYEQYF
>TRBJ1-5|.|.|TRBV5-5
TGTGCCAGCAGACCTGACACGAATCAGCCCCAGCATTTT
CASRPDTNQPQHF
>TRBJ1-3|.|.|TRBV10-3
TGTGCCACAATGGGGCCTGGAAACACCATATATTTT
CATMGPGNTIYF
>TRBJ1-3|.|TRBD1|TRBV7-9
TGTGCCAGCAGCTTAGGGGGACAGAGGAGCGACACCATATATTTT
CASSLGGQRSDTIYF
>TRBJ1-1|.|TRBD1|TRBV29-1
TGCAGCGCGCGGACAGGGGGGAGGGTTGAAGCTTTCTTT
CSARTGGRVEAFF
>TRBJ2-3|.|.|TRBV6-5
TGTGCCAGCAGTTACGGTGGGCAGACAGATACGCAGTATTTT
CASSYGGQTDTQYF
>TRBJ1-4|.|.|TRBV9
TGTGCCAGCAGCGTAGACAGTTGGAATGAAAAACTGTTTTTT
CASSVDSWNEKLFF
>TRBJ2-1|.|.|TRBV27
TGTGCCAGCAGTTTTACAGGGCAATTACTCTACAATGAGCAGTTCTTC
CASSFTGQLLYNEQFF
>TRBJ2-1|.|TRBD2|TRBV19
TGTGCCAGTAGTATCGGACTAGTCAGTGAGCAGTTCTTC
CASSIGLVSEQFF
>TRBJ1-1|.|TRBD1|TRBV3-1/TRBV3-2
TGTGCCAGCAGCCAAGATGGGACAGGGGGCCTCACTGAAGCTTTCTTT
CASSQDGTGGLTEAFF
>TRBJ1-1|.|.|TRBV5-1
TGCGCCAGCAGCTTGGGACGGGGAATGAACACTGAAGCTTTCTTT
CASSLGRGMNTEAFF
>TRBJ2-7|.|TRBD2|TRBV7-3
TGTGCCAGCAGCTTAACGGGAGGGCCTAACGAGCAGTACTTC
CASSLTGGPNEQYF
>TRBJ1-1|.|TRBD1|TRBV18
TGTGCCAGCTCAATTGGGACAGCGAACCTGAACACTGAAGCTTTCTTT
CASSIGTANLNTEAFF
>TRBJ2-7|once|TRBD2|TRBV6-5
TGTGCCAGCAGTTTTGGGACTAGCGTGTACGAGCAGTACTTC
CASSFGTSVYEQYF